This TCR beta chain appears in the sequencing data of a study of Ad26.COV2.S vaccination and SARS-CoV-2 variants. General study results and limits: People given the vaccine had a wider spike-specific TCR breadth than placebo recipients did. Breadth, reportedly substantial, characterized the spike-specific CD8+ and CD4+ T cell responses after vaccination. TCR breadth and depth estimates may have understated total T cell responses.

Sequenced by immunoSEQ multiplex PCR; TCRdb stores in-frame clones only, minus some. Here the sample spans about 350,000 clones, roughly 94% being singletons. Germline-derived CDR1 and CDR2 are SNHLY and FYNNEI. The germline V and J ends were trimmed by 6 bases and 4 bases, with 14 bases remaining between them. This CDR3 is built from 14 residues. Notes on this clone: What it binds is not known.

The material was peripheral blood, obtained after recovery from COVID-19. The source of this sequence is a human donor who had recovered from COVID-19. The chain combines TRBV2 with TRBJ2-3; D gene ambiguous. The CDR3 reads CASREAVVPDTQYF. The CDR3 DNA reads TGTGCCAGCAGAGAGGCGGTAGTGCCAGATACGCAGTATTTT.